This record concerns one T cell receptor beta chain sequence. Profiled with immunoSEQ multiplex PCR; TCRdb holds only in-frame clones, not every one. The table lists some 44,000 clones, around 81% of them singletons. These data originate in a study of PD-L1 blockade in urothelial cancer. Time point: pretreatment peripheral blood. This CDR3 is built from 17 residues. Germline V CDR1 and CDR2: SGHTA, FQGNSA. V was clipped by 1 base and J by 4 bases; unmatched bases: 11. This chain links TRBV7-2 with TRBJ2-5, with 8 bases matching TRBD1. The sequences come from PBMCs, collected around atezolizumab (anti-PD-L1) treatment. The TCR originated in a man aged 55 to 70 with urothelial cancer. In DNA, the CDR3 is TGTGCCAGCAGCTTAGGTAGTGGACAGGGTTGGGGAGAGACCCAGTACTTC. Residues: CASSLGSGQGWGETQYF.